Listed below are T cell receptor beta chains from one sample, sequenced in a study of T cells in localized non-small cell lung cancer. Method: immunoSEQ multiplex PCR; TCRdb's copy keeps in-frame clones and lacks some. There are around 36,000 clones in the sample; roughly 79% occur only once, and 6.5% to 8% lies in the top ten. This specimen was peripheral blood mononuclear cells, taken before any cancer treatment. These receptors originate from a male donor aged 60 or over with stage II lung adenocarcinoma. Both conserved end residues are part of each CDR3. D genes are given only for firm matches.

TRBJ2-7 TRBV14 TRBD2 CASSHRGGRAYEQYF TGTGCCAGCAGCCATAGGGGAGGGCGGGCCTACGAGCAGTACTTC
TRBJ1-2 TRBV4-1 - CASSQDRSDRGTF TGCGCCAGCAGCCAAGATAGGTCCGACCGGGGGACCTTC
TRBJ1-3 TRBV30 - CAWTRSGNTIYF TGTGCCTGGACCCGCTCTGGAAACACCATATATTTT
TRBJ2-1 TRBV29-1 - CSVEPGGGYNEQFF TGCAGCGTTGAACCGGGGGGCGGGTACAATGAGCAGTTCTTC
TRBJ1-2 TRBV29-1 TRBD1 CSVGTGDGYTF TGCAGCGTCGGGACAGGGGATGGCTACACCTTC
TRBJ2-5 TRBV6-1 - CASSGGAAAQETQYF TGTGCCAGCAGTGGGGGGGCGGCGGCGCAAGAGACCCAGTACTTC
TRBJ2-7 TRBV7-6 TRBD2 CASSPSLRTSPSYEQYF TGTGCCAGCAGCCCTAGCCTCCGGACTAGCCCGTCCTACGAGCAGTACTTC
TRBJ2-2 TRBV7-2 - CASSPIGVGGELFF TGTGCCAGCAGCCCCATCGGAGTAGGCGGGGAGCTGTTTTTT
TRBJ2-3 TRBV9 - CASSVAGGGTDTQYF TGTGCCAGCAGCGTAGCGGGCGGTGGGACAGATACGCAGTATTTT
TRBJ1-5 TRBV28 - CASTPWGGNQPQHF TGTGCCAGCACCCCCTGGGGGGGCAATCAGCCCCAGCATTTT
TRBJ1-1 TRBV5-1 TRBD1 CASSSRDSANTEAFF TGCGCCAGCAGCTCCCGGGACAGCGCGAACACTGAAGCTTTCTTT